This TCR beta chain was profiled in a study of beta chain features in type 1 diabetes. Study results and caveats: Diminished insertions and augmented deletions at VDJ junctions characterized type 1 diabetes patients.

Worth noting for this clone: Its target is unknown.

J was trimmed by 4 bases and V by 7 bases; bases with no gene match: 10. CDR3 length: 14 residues. Germline V gives CDR1 SQVTM, CDR2 ANQGSEA. The whole isolated RNA underwent reverse transcription, so sequencing captured expressed TCRB transcripts. Repertoires were generated with immunoSEQ multiplex PCR, while TCRdb's copy carries only in-frame clones and drops some. The sample records approximately 340,000 clones, around 15% being singletons. Populations isolated by sorting all had purity greater than 95%. The specimen was naive CD4+ T cells from blood. The chain uses TRBV29-1 and TRBJ2-1, with 7 bases lining up with TRBD2. This receptor was taken from a woman between 18 and 30 years old in good health. CDR3 region: CSGQRDRDYNEQFF. The CDR3 DNA is TGCAGCGGGCAGCGGGATCGTGATTACAATGAGCAGTTCTTC.